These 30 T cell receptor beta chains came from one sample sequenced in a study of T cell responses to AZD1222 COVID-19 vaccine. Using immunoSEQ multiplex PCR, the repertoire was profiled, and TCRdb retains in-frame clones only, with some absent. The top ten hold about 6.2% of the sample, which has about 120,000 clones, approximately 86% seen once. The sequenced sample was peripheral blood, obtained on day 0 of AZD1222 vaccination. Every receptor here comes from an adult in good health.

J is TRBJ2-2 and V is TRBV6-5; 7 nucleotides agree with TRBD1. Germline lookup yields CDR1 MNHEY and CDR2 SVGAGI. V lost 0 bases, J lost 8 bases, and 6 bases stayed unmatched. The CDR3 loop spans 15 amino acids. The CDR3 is CASSYSGTARGELFF. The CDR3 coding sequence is TGTGCCAGCAGTTACTCCGGGACAGCAAGAGGGGAGCTGTTTTTT.

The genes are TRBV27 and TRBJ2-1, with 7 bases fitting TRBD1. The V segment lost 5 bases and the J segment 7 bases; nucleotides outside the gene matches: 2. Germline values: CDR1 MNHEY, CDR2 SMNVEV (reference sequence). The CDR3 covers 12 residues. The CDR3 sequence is CASSRQGNEQFF. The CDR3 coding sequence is TGTGCCAGCAGTAGACAGGGTAATGAGCAGTTCTTC.

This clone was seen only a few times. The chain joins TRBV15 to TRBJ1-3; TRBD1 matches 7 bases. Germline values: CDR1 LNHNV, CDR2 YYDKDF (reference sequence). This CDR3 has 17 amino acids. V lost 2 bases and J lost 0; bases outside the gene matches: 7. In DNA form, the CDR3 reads TGTGCCACCAGCAGACCGGGACAGCAAGCCTCTGGAAACACCATATATTTT. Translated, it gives CATSRPGQQASGNTIYF.

DNA of the CDR3: TGTGCCAGCAGCTTAGGAGGCTCGTATGGGATGAGGGGTGATGAAAAACTGTTTTTT. Encoded protein: CASSLGGSYGMRGDEKLFF. This chain links TRBV7-6 with TRBJ1-4, with D possibly matching TRBD1 (5 bases). Per the germline V gene, CDR1 is SGHVS and CDR2 is FNYEAQ. V gave up 1 base and J gave up 6 bases, with 24 bases separating them. The CDR3 runs to 19 residues.

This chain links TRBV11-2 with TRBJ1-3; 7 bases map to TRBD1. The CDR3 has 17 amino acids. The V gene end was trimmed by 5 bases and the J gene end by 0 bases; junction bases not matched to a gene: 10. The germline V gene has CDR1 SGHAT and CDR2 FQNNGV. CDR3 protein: CASSPNTGTASGNTIYF. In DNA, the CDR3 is TGTGCCAGCAGCCCTAACACAGGGACAGCCTCTGGAAACACCATATATTTT.

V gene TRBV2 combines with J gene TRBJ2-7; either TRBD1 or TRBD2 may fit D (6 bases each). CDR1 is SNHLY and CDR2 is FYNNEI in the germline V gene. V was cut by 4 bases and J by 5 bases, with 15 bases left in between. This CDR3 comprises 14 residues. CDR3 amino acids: CASSVQGRFDEQYF. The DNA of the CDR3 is TGTGCCAGCAGTGTCCAGGGGAGGTTCGACGAGCAGTACTTC.

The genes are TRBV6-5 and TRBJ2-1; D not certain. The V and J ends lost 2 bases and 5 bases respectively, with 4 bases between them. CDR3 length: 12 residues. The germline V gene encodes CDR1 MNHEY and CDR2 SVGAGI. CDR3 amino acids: CASSYGNNEQFF. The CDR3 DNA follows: TGTGCCAGCAGTTACGGCAACAATGAGCAGTTCTTC.

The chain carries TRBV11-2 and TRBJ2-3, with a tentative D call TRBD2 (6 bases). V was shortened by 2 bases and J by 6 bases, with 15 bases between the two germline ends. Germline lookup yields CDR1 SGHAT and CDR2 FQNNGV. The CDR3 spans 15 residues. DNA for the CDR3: TGTGCCAGCAGCTTATCGGCAGGGACTTGGGATACGCAGTATTTT. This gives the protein CASSLSAGTWDTQYF.

This CDR3 is CASTSGRAEAFF. The CDR3 DNA follows: TGTGCCAGCACGAGCGGGAGGGCTGAAGCTTTCTTT. V gene TRBV28 combines with J gene TRBJ1-1; D ambiguous. The ends were cut back, 7 bases at V and 6 bases at J, with 12 bases in the middle. The germline V gene encodes CDR1 MDHEN and CDR2 SYDVKM. The CDR3 loop spans 12 amino acids.

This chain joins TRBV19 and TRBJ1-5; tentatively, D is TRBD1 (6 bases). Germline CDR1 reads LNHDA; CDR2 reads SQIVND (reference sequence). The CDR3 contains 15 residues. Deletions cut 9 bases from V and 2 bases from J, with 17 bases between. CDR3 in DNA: TGTGCCAGCCTCAGGGGCAGGGCGGGCAATCAGCCCCAGCATTTT. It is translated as CASLRGRAGNQPQHF. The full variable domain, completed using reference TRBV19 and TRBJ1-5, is DGGITQSPKYLFRKEGQNVTLSCEQNLNHDAMYWYRQDPGQGLRLIYYSQIVNDFQKGDIAEGYSVSREKKESFPLTVTSAQKNPTAFYLCASLRGRAGNQPQHFGDGTRLSIL.

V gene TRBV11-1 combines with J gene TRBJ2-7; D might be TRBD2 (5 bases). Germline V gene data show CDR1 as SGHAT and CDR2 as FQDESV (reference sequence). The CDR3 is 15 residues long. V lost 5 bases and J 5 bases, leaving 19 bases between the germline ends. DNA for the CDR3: TGTGCCAGCAGCACCCGTGGCTCAGCGGTGAACGAGCAGTACTTC. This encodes CASSTRGSAVNEQYF.

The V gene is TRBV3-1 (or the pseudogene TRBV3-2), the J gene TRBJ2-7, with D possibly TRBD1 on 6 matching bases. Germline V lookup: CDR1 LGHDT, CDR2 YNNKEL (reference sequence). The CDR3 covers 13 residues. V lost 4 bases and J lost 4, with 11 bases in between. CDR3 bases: TGTGCCAGCAGCCTGTACAGGGTTTACGAGCAGTACTTC. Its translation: CASSLYRVYEQYF.

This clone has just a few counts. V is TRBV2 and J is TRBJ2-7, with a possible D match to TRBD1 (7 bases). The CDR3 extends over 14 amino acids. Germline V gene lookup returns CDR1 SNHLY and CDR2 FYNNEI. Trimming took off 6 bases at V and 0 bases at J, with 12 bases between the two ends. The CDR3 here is CASRAGGSSYEQYF. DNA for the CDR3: TGTGCCAGCAGAGCAGGGGGGAGCTCCTACGAGCAGTACTTC.

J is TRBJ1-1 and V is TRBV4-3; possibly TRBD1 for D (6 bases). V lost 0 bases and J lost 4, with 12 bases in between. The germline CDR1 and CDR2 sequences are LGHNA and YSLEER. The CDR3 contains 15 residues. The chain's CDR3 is CASSQDLGGGTEAFF. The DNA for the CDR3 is TGCGCCAGCAGCCAAGATTTGGGGGGCGGCACTGAAGCTTTCTTT.

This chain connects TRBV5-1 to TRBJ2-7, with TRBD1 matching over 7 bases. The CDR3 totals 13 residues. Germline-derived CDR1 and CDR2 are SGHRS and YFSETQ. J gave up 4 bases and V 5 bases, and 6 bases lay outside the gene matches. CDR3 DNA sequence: TGCGCCAGCAGAAAGGGACAGACTTACGAGCAGTACTTC. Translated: CASRKGQTYEQYF.

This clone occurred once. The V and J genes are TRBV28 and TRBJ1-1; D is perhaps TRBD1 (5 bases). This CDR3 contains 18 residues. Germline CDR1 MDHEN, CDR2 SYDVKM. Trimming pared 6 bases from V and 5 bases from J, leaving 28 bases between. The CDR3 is CASSPRNFQGAFRTEAFF. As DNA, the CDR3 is TGTGCCAGCAGCCCCCGCAATTTTCAGGGCGCATTCAGGACTGAAGCTTTCTTT.

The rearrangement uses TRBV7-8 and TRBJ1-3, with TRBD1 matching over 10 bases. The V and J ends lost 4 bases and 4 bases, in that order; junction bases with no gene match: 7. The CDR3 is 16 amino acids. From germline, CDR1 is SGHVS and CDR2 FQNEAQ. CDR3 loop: CASSSRDRGNGNTIYF. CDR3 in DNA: TGTGCCAGCAGCTCCAGGGACAGGGGAAACGGAAACACCATATATTTT.

The CDR3 nucleotides are TGTGCCAGCAGGCGCGGGACATGGGCCTACGAGCAGTACTTC. Translation: CASRRGTWAYEQYF. This sequence joins TRBV6-5 and TRBJ2-7; D tentatively reads TRBD1 or TRBD2 (6 bases each). The germline V and J ends were trimmed by 6 bases and 2 bases, with 14 bases remaining between them. CDR1 is MNHEY and CDR2 is SVGAGI in the germline V gene. The CDR3 contains 14 residues.

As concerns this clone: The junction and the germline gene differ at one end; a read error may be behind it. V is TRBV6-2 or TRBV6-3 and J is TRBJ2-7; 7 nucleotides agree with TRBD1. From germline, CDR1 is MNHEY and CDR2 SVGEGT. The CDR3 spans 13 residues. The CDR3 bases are TGTGCCAGCAGTTATGGGACAGAACCCCTCCTGAACTTC. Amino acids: CASSYGTEPLLNF.

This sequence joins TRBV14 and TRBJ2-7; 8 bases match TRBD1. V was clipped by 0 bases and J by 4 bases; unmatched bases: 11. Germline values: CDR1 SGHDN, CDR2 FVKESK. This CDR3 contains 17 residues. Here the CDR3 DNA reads TGTGCCAGCAGCCAAGATAGTCGGGCAGGGGGCCGTTACGAGCAGTACTTC. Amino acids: CASSQDSRAGGRYEQYF.

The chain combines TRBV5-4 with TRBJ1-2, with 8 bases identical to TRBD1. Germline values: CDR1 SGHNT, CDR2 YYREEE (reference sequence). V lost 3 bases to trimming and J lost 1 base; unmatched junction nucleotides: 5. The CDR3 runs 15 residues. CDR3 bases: TGTGCCAGCAGCTCCACGGACAGGGTTAACTATGGCTACACCTTC. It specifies CASSSTDRVNYGYTF.

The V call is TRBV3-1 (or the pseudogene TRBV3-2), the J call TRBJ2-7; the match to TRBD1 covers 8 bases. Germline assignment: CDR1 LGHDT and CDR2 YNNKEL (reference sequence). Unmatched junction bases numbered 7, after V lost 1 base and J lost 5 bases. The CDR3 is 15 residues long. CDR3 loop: CASSQAGGVVDEQYF. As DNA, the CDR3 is TGTGCCAGCAGCCAAGCAGGGGGCGTAGTGGACGAGCAGTACTTC.

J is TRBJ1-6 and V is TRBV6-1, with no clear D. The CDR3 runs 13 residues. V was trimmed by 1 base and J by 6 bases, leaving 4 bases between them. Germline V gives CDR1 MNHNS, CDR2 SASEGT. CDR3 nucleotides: TGTGCCAGCAGTGAAGGCAGTAATTCACCCCTCCACTTT. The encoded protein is CASSEGSNSPLHF.

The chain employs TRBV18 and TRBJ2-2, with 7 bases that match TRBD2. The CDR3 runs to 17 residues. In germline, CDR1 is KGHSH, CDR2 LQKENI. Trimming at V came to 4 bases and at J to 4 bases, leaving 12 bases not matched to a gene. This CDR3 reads CASSHSVGGLGTGELFF. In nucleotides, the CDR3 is TGTGCCAGCTCACATTCCGTGGGAGGGCTCGGCACCGGGGAGCTGTTTTTT. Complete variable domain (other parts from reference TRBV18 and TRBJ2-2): NAGVMQNPRHLVRRRGQEARLRCSPMKGHSHVYWYRQLPEEGLKFMVYLQKENIIDESGMPKERFSAEFPKEGPSILRIQQVVRGDSAAYFCASSHSVGGLGTGELFFGEGSRLTVL.

CDR3 sequence: CASSQLVGGEQFF. The CDR3, as DNA: TGTGCCAGCAGCCAACTGGTGGGAGGTGAGCAGTTCTTC. V gene TRBV14 combines with J gene TRBJ2-1; TRBD2 might be the D (6 bases). There are 13 residues in the CDR3. The ends were cut back, 2 bases at V and 9 bases at J, with 11 bases in the middle. CDR1 is SGHDN and CDR2 is FVKESK in the germline V gene.

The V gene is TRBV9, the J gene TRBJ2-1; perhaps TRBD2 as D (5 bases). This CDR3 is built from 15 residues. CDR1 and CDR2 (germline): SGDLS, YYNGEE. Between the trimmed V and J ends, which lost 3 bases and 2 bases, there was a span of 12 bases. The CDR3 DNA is TGTGCCAGCAGCGAGCCCCTCGGGGCCTACAATGAGCAGTTCTTC. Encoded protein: CASSEPLGAYNEQFF.

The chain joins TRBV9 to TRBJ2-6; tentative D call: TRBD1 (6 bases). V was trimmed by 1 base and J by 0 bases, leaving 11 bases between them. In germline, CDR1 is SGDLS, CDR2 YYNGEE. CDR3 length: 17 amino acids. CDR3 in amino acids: CASSVPQGHSGANVLTF. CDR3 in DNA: TGTGCCAGCAGCGTACCACAGGGACACTCTGGGGCCAACGTCCTGACTTTC.

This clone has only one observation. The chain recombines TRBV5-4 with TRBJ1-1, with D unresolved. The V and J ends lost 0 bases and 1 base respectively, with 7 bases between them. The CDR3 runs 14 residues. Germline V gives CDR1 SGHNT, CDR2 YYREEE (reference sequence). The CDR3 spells CASSLGGENTEAFF. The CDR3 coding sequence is TGTGCCAGCAGCTTGGGCGGGGAGAACACTGAAGCTTTCTTT.

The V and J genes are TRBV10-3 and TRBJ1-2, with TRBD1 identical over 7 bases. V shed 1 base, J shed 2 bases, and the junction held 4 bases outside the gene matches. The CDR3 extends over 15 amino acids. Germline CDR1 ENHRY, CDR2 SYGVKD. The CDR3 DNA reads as TGTGCCATCAGTGAGTACCACAGGGGAAACTATGGCTACACCTTC. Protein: CAISEYHRGNYGYTF.

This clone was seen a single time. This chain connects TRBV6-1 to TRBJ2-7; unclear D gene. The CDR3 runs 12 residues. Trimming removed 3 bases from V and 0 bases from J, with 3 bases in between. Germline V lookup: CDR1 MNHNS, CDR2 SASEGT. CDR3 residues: CASSDNSYEQYF. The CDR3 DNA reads TGTGCCAGCAGTGACAACTCCTACGAGCAGTACTTC.